A selection of T cell receptor beta chains follows, all from one sample in a study of T cells in narcolepsy. Using immunoSEQ multiplex PCR, the repertoire was profiled, and TCRdb retains in-frame clones only, with some absent. The repertoire holds around 31,000 clones, with less than 90% as singletons. The sample was CD45RA- memory CD4+ T cells from PBMCs. The source is a human donor with narcolepsy. CDR3s include the opening cysteine and the closing phenylalanine or tryptophan. The order of the fields is D gene, clone size, J gene, V gene, CDR3 DNA, CDR3 protein. D genes are given only for firm matches. Only part of the rows carry a size: once, few, many, or a class if the clone is expanded.

d_gene: NA; abundance: NA; j_gene: TRBJ1-6; v_gene: TRBV6-5; CDR3nt: TGTGCCAGCAGTTACGGCAGGGCAGAATCACCCCTCCACTTT; CDR3aa: CASSYGRAESPLHF
d_gene: NA; abundance: NA; j_gene: TRBJ2-2; v_gene: TRBV6-6; CDR3nt: TGTGCCAGCAGTTACGACAGGCGTTCGAACACCGGGGAGCTGTTTTTT; CDR3aa: CASSYDRRSNTGELFF
d_gene: NA; abundance: NA; j_gene: TRBJ2-1; v_gene: TRBV5-5; CDR3nt: TGTGCCAGCAGCCCCGGGGCGGGCGAGCAGTTCTTC; CDR3aa: CASSPGAGEQFF
d_gene: NA; abundance: NA; j_gene: TRBJ2-5; v_gene: TRBV5-1; CDR3nt: TGCGCCAGCAGGACAGCGGAGACCCAGTACTTC; CDR3aa: CASRTAETQYF
d_gene: NA; abundance: NA; j_gene: TRBJ1-1; v_gene: TRBV5-4; CDR3nt: TGTGCCAGCAGCTTGTTGCCAGGGACGTTCACTGAAGCTTTCTTT; CDR3aa: CASSLLPGTFTEAFF
d_gene: TRBD1; abundance: NA; j_gene: TRBJ1-2; v_gene: TRBV6-5; CDR3nt: TGTGCCAGCGGACAGGGGAAGGACTATGGCTACACCTTC; CDR3aa: CASGQGKDYGYTF
d_gene: TRBD1; abundance: NA; j_gene: TRBJ1-1; v_gene: TRBV2; CDR3nt: TGTGCCAGCAGTGACGCGGACAGGGGATGGAACACTGAAGCTTTCTTT; CDR3aa: CASSDADRGWNTEAFF
d_gene: NA; abundance: NA; j_gene: TRBJ2-5; v_gene: TRBV19; CDR3nt: TGTGCCAGTAGTAAGACTTCACCTAAAGAGACCCAGTACTTC; CDR3aa: CASSKTSPKETQYF
d_gene: NA; abundance: NA; j_gene: TRBJ2-3; v_gene: TRBV5-1; CDR3nt: TGCGCCAGCAGCTTGGTAGGGGTGCGGGCAGGGCCCACCCAAGACCCAGATACGCAGTATTTT; CDR3aa: CASSLVGVRAGPTQDPDTQYF
d_gene: NA; abundance: NA; j_gene: TRBJ1-2; v_gene: TRBV4-1; CDR3nt: TGCGCCAGCAGTCCGTCGCCGGACAGAGGCGGCTACACCTTC; CDR3aa: CASSPSPDRGGYTF
d_gene: NA; abundance: NA; j_gene: TRBJ2-7; v_gene: TRBV7-9; CDR3nt: TGTGCCAGCAAAGGGCAGCCCCCTGAGCAGTACTTC; CDR3aa: CASKGQPPEQYF
d_gene: NA; abundance: NA; j_gene: TRBJ2-3; v_gene: TRBV9; CDR3nt: TGTGCCAGCAGCGCCCGCGTGGGTAGCACAGATACGCAGTATTTT; CDR3aa: CASSARVGSTDTQYF
d_gene: NA; abundance: NA; j_gene: TRBJ1-4; v_gene: TRBV5-1; CDR3nt: TGCGCCAGCAGCTTGGGCACAGCTCGGGAAAAACTGTTTTTT; CDR3aa: CASSLGTAREKLFF
d_gene: NA; abundance: NA; j_gene: TRBJ1-6; v_gene: TRBV5-1; CDR3nt: TGCGCCAGCAGCGGAGGAGACCCTAATTCACCCCTCCACTTT; CDR3aa: CASSGGDPNSPLHF
d_gene: NA; abundance: NA; j_gene: TRBJ1-5; v_gene: TRBV10-2; CDR3nt: TGCGCCAGCAACGGCGAGACTAATCAGCCCCAGCATTTT; CDR3aa: CASNGETNQPQHF
d_gene: NA; abundance: NA; j_gene: TRBJ1-1; v_gene: TRBV5-5; CDR3nt: TGTGCCAGCGCGACAGTAAACACTGAAGCTTTCTTT; CDR3aa: CASATVNTEAFF
d_gene: TRBD2; abundance: NA; j_gene: TRBJ2-5; v_gene: TRBV7-2; CDR3nt: TGTGCCAGCAGCCCCGGACTAGCGGAAGAGACCCAGTACTTC; CDR3aa: CASSPGLAEETQYF
d_gene: NA; abundance: NA; j_gene: TRBJ2-5; v_gene: TRBV25-1; CDR3nt: TGTGCCAGCAGTGGGGCGCGGGGCGGACAAGAGACCCAGTACTTC; CDR3aa: CASSGARGGQETQYF
d_gene: NA; abundance: NA; j_gene: TRBJ1-5; v_gene: TRBV19; CDR3nt: TGTGCCAGTAGTATAAGGTTACGGGATCAGCCCCAGCATTTT; CDR3aa: CASSIRLRDQPQHF
d_gene: NA; abundance: few; j_gene: TRBJ1-1; v_gene: TRBV29-1; CDR3nt: TGCAGCGTTGAGTCGGGGGCGGGGAACACTGAAGCTTTCTTT; CDR3aa: CSVESGAGNTEAFF
d_gene: NA; abundance: NA; j_gene: TRBJ1-3; v_gene: TRBV7-9; CDR3nt: TGTGCCAGCAGTCCCGACAAAAGGGGGAACACCATATATTTT; CDR3aa: CASSPDKRGNTIYF
d_gene: NA; abundance: NA; j_gene: TRBJ2-7; v_gene: TRBV5-5; CDR3nt: TGTGCCAGCAGCTTGAGTCCTAGCATATACGAGCAGTACTTC; CDR3aa: CASSLSPSIYEQYF
d_gene: NA; abundance: NA; j_gene: TRBJ2-2; v_gene: TRBV19; CDR3nt: TGTGCCAGTACTCCACCGGGCAGGGCGGGAACCGGGGAGCTGGTTTTT; CDR3aa: CASTPPGRAGTGELVF
d_gene: NA; abundance: NA; j_gene: TRBJ1-6; v_gene: TRBV30; CDR3nt: TGTGCCTGGAGTGCGGAGGTCGCCTATAATTCACCCCTCCACTTT; CDR3aa: CAWSAEVAYNSPLHF
d_gene: NA; abundance: NA; j_gene: TRBJ1-2; v_gene: TRBV5-1; CDR3nt: TGCGCCAGCAGGCTGGGGCCCGACAGGAGTTATGGCTACACCTTC; CDR3aa: CASRLGPDRSYGYTF
d_gene: NA; abundance: few; j_gene: TRBJ1-4; v_gene: TRBV6-6; CDR3nt: TGTGCCAGCAGTTACCGACCGAATGAAAAACTGTTTTTT; CDR3aa: CASSYRPNEKLFF
d_gene: NA; abundance: few; j_gene: TRBJ1-2; v_gene: TRBV30; CDR3nt: TGTGCCTGGAGCTGGGGCTCCTTCTATGGCTACACCTTC; CDR3aa: CAWSWGSFYGYTF
d_gene: TRBD1; abundance: NA; j_gene: TRBJ2-7; v_gene: TRBV7-2; CDR3nt: TGTGCCAGCAGCTTCCGGGGACAGTTCTACGAGCAGTACTTC; CDR3aa: CASSFRGQFYEQYF
d_gene: NA; abundance: NA; j_gene: TRBJ1-1; v_gene: TRBV6-5; CDR3nt: TGTGCCAGCAGTTACGAGGGGAGGATCACTGAAGCTTTCTTT; CDR3aa: CASSYEGRITEAFF
d_gene: NA; abundance: NA; j_gene: TRBJ1-1; v_gene: TRBV19; CDR3nt: TGTGCCAGTAGTGTTCAACAACAGGTGAACACTGAAGCTTTCTTT; CDR3aa: CASSVQQQVNTEAFF
d_gene: TRBD1; abundance: few; j_gene: TRBJ1-1; v_gene: TRBV9; CDR3nt: TGTGCCAGCAGCCCCAGGGGGCGGGGTAAGACTGAAGCTTTCTTT; CDR3aa: CASSPRGRGKTEAFF
d_gene: NA; abundance: NA; j_gene: TRBJ1-1; v_gene: TRBV2; CDR3nt: TGTGCCAGCAGTGACGGTTGGAGGGCTCAGGGCACTGAAGCTTTCTTT; CDR3aa: CASSDGWRAQGTEAFF
d_gene: NA; abundance: once; j_gene: TRBJ2-7; v_gene: TRBV20-1; CDR3nt: TGCAGTGCTAGCCATTCCTACGAGCAGTACTTC; CDR3aa: CSASHSYEQYF
d_gene: NA; abundance: once; j_gene: TRBJ1-4; v_gene: TRBV2; CDR3nt: TGTGCCAGCAGACTTGGTGAAAAACTGTTTTTT; CDR3aa: CASRLGEKLFF
d_gene: NA; abundance: NA; j_gene: TRBJ2-7; v_gene: TRBV12-5; CDR3nt: TGTGCTAGTGGTTTGGTAGTGGGGGGCGCCTACGAGCAGTACTTC; CDR3aa: CASGLVVGGAYEQYF
d_gene: NA; abundance: NA; j_gene: TRBJ1-2; v_gene: TRBV19; CDR3nt: TGTGCCAGTAGCCCCGTGCCGACCTATGGCTACACCTTC; CDR3aa: CASSPVPTYGYTF
d_gene: TRBD1; abundance: NA; j_gene: TRBJ2-7; v_gene: TRBV7-9; CDR3nt: TGTGCCAGCAGCTTAGGCCCCGGGACAGGCTACGAGCAGTACTTC; CDR3aa: CASSLGPGTGYEQYF
d_gene: NA; abundance: NA; j_gene: TRBJ2-2; v_gene: TRBV7-2; CDR3nt: TGTGCCAGCAGCTTAGTGGCTAGCGCGGGCACCGGGGAGCTGTTTTTT; CDR3aa: CASSLVASAGTGELFF
d_gene: NA; abundance: few; j_gene: TRBJ1-6; v_gene: TRBV5-4; CDR3nt: TGTGCCAGCAGTTTTAGGGGAATGGACTCACCCCTCCACTTT; CDR3aa: CASSFRGMDSPLHF